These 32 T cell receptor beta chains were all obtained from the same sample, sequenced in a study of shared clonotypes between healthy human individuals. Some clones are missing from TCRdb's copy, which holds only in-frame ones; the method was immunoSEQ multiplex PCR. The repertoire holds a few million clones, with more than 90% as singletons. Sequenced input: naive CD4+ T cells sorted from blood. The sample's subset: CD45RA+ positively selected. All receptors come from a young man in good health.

The CDR3 region is CASSPGLIKVGELFF. Here the CDR3 DNA reads TGTGCCAGCAGTCCGGGACTAATCAAGGTCGGGGAGCTGTTTTTT. V and J are TRBV28 and TRBJ2-2, with 7 bases matching TRBD2. From germline, CDR1 is MDHEN and CDR2 SYDVKM. The CDR3 is made up of 15 amino acids. V was clipped by 5 bases and J by 7 bases; unmatched bases: 10.

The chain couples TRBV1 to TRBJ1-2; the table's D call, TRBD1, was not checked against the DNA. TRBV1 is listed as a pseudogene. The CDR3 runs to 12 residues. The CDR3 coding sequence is TGCACCAGCAGCCAAGACAGCTATGGCTACACCTTC. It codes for CTSSQDSYGYTF.

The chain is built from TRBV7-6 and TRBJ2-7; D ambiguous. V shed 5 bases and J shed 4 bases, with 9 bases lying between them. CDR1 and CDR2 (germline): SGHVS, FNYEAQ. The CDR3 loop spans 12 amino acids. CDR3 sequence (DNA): TGTGCCAGCAGCATTAACGATTACGAGCAGTACTTC. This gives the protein CASSINDYEQYF.

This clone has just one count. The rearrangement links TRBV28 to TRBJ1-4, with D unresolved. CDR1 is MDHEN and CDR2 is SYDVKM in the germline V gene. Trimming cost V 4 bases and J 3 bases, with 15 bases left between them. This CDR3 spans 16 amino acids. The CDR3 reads CASSSPGPGANEKLFF. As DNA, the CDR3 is TGTGCCAGCAGTTCCCCTGGTCCTGGGGCTAATGAAAAACTGTTTTTT. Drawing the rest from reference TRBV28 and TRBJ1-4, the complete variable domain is DVKVTQSSRYLVKRTGEKVFLECVQDMDHENMFWYRQDPGLGLRLIYFSYDVKMKEKGDIPEGYSVSREKKERFSLILESASTNQTSMYLCASSSPGPGANEKLFFGSGTQLSVL.

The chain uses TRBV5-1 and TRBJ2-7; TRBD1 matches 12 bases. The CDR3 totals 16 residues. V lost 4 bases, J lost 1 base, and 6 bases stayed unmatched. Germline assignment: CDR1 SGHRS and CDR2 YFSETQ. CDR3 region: CASSVGQGALSYEQYF. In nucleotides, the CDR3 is TGCGCCAGCAGCGTGGGACAGGGGGCGTTATCCTACGAGCAGTACTTC.

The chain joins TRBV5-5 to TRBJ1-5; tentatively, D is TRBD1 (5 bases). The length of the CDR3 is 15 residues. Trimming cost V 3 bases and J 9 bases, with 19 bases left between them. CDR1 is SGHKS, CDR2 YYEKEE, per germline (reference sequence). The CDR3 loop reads CASSSTDTPWGPQHF. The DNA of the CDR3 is TGTGCCAGCAGCTCAACGGACACGCCCTGGGGGCCCCAGCATTTT.

CDR3 bases: TGTGCCAGCAGTGAAGCTTGGCAAAATAGCAATCAGCCCCAGCATTTT. Protein product: CASSEAWQNSNQPQHF. V gene TRBV6-1 combines with J gene TRBJ1-5; D call uncertain. Germline V gene data show CDR1 as MNHNS and CDR2 as SASEGT. The ends were cut back, 0 bases at V and 0 bases at J, with 9 bases in the middle. The CDR3 length is 16 residues.

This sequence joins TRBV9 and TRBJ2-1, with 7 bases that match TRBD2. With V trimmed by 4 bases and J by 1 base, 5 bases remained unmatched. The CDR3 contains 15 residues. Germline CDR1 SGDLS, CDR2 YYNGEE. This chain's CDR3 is CASSSLAASYNEQFF. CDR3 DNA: TGTGCCAGCAGCTCTCTAGCGGCTTCCTACAATGAGCAGTTCTTC.

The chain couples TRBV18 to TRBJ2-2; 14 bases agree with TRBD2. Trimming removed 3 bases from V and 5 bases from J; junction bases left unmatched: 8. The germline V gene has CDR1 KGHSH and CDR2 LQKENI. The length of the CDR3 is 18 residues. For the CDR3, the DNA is TGTGCCAGCTCACCGGGACTAGCGGGAGTTTCAGGGACCGGGGAGCTGTTTTTT. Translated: CASSPGLAGVSGTGELFF.

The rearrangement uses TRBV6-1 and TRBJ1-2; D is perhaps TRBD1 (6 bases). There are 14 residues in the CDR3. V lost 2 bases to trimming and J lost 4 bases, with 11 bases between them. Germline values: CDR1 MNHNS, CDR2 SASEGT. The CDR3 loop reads CASSESRTAYGYTF. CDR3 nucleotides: TGTGCCAGCAGTGAATCTCGGACAGCCTATGGCTACACCTTC.

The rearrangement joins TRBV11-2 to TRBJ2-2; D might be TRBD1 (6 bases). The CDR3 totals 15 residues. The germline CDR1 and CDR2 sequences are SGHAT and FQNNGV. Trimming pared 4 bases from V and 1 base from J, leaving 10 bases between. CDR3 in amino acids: CASSWTDLNTGELFF. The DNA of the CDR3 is TGTGCCAGCAGCTGGACAGATCTGAACACCGGGGAGCTGTTTTTT.

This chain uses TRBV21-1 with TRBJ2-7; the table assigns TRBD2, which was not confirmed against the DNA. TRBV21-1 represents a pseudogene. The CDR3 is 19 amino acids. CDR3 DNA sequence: TGTGCCAGCAGGGCCCCCCTAGGGACTAGCGGGAGGGCCACGGGAGTGCAGTACTTC. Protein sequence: CASRAPLGTSGRATGVQYF.

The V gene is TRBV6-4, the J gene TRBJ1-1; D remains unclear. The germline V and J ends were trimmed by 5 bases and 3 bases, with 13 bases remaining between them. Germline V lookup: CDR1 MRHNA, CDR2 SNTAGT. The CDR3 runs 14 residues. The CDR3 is CASSRTGLDTEAFF. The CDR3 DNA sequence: TGTGCCAGCAGTCGGACGGGTCTGGACACTGAAGCTTTCTTT.

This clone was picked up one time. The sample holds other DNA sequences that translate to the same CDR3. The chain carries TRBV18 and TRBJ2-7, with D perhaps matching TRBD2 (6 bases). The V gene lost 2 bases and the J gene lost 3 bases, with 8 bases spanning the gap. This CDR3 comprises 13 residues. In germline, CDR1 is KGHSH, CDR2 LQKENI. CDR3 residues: CASSPAAGYEQYF. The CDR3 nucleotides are TGTGCCAGCTCACCAGCAGCGGGCTACGAGCAGTACTTC.

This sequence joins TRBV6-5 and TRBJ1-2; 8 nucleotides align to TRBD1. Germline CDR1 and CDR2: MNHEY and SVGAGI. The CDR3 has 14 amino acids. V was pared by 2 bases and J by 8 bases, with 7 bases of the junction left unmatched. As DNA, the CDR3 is TGTGCCAGCAGTTACACACAGGGGGTCGAAGGCTACACCTTC. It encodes CASSYTQGVEGYTF.

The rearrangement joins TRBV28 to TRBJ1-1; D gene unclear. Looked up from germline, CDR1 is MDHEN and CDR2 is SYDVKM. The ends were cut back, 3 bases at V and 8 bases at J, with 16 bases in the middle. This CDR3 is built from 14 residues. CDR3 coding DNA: TGTGCCAGCAGTTTTGACCGGGCCGGACCGGAAGCTTTCTTT. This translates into CASSFDRAGPEAFF. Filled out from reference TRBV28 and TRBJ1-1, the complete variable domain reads DVKVTQSSRYLVKRTGEKVFLECVQDMDHENMFWYRQDPGLGLRLIYFSYDVKMKEKGDIPEGYSVSREKKERFSLILESASTNQTSMYLCASSFDRAGPEAFFGQGTRLTVV.

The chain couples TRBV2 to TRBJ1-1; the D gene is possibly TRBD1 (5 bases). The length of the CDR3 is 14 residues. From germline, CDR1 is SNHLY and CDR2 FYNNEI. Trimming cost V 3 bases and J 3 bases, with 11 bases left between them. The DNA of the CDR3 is TGTGCCAGCAGTGATAGCGGCAGGGACACTGAAGCTTTCTTT. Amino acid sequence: CASSDSGRDTEAFF.

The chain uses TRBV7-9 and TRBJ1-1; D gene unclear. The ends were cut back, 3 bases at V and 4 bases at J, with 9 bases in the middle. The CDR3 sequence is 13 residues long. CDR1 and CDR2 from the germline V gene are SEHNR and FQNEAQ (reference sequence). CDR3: CASSFLVGTEAFF. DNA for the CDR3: TGTGCCAGCAGCTTTTTGGTAGGCACTGAAGCTTTCTTT.

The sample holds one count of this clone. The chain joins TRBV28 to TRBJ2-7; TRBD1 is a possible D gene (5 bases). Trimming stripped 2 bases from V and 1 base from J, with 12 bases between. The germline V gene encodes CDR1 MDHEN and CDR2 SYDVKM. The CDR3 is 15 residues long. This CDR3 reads CASSLGGQGSYEQYF. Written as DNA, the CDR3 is TGTGCCAGCAGTTTAGGCGGACAAGGGTCCTACGAGCAGTACTTC.

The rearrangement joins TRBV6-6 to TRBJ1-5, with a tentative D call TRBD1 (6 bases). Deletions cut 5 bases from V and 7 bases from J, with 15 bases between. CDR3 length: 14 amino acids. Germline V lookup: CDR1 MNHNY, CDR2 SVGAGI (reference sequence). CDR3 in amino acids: CASSQWGAQQPQHF. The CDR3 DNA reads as TGTGCCAGCAGTCAGTGGGGGGCTCAGCAGCCCCAGCATTTT.

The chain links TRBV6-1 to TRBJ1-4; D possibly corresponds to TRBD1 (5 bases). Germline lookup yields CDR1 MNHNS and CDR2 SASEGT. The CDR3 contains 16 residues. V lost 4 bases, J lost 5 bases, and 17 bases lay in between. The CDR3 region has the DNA TGTGCCAGCAGTGCTCGACAGAGCCTCACGAATGAAAAACTGTTTTTT. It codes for CASSARQSLTNEKLFF.

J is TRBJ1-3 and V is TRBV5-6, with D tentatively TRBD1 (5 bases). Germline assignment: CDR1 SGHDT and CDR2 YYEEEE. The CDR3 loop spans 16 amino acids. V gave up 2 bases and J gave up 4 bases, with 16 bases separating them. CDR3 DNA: TGTGCCAGCAGCTTTTTTAGCCAGGGCGAAGGAAACACCATATATTTT. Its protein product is CASSFFSQGEGNTIYF.

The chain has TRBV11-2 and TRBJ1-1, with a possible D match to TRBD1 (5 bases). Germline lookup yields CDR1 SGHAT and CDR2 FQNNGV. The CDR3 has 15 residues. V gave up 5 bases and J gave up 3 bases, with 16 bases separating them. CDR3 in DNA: TGTGCCAGCAGCCCTATCCCAGGGCTCGACACTGAAGCTTTCTTT. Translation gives CASSPIPGLDTEAFF.

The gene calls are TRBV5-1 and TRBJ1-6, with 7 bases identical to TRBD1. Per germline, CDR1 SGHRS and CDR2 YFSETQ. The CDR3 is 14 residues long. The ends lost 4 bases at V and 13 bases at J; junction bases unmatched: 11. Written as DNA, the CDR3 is TGCGCCAGCAGCGGGGACAGTAGTACTGTCCCCCTCCACTTT. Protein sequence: CASSGDSSTVPLHF.

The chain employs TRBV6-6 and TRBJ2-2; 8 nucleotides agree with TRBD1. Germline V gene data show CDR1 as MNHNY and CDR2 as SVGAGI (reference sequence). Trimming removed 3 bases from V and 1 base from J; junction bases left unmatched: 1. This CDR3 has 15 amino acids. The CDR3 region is CASSYGQGNTGELFF. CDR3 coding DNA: TGTGCCAGCAGTTATGGACAGGGGAACACCGGGGAGCTGTTTTTT.

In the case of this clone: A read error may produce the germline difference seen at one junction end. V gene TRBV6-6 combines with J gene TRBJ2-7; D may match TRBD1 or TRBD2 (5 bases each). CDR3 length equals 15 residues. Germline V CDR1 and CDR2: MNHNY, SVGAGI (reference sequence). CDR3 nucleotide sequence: TGTGCCAGCAGTACCGCCGGGACGTCTATCTACGAGCAGTGCTTC. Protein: CASSTAGTSIYEQCF.

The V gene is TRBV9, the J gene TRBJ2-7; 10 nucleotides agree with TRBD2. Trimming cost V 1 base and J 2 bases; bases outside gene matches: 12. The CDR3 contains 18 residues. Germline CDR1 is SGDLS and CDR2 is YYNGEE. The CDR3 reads CASSVSTSESGRAYEQYF. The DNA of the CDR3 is TGTGCCAGCAGCGTAAGTACGTCGGAGAGCGGGAGGGCCTACGAGCAGTACTTC.

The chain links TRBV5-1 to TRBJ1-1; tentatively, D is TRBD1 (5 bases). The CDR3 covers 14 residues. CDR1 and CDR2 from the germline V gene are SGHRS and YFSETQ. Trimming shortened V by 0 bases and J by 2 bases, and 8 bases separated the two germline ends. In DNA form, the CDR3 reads TGCGCCAGCAGCTTGGCCGACAGAAACACTGAAGCTTTCTTT. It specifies CASSLADRNTEAFF.

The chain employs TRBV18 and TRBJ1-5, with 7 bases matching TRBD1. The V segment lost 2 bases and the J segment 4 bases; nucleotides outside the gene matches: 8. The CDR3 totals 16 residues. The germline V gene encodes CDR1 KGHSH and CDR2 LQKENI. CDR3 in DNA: TGTGCCAGCTCACCAGTTAGGACAGGTAAAAATCAGCCCCAGCATTTT. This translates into CASSPVRTGKNQPQHF.

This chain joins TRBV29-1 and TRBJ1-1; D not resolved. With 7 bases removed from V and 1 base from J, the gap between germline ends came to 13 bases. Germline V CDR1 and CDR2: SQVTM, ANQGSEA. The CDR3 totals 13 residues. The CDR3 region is CSAEEGKNTEAFF. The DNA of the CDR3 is TGCAGCGCCGAGGAGGGCAAGAACACTGAAGCTTTCTTT.

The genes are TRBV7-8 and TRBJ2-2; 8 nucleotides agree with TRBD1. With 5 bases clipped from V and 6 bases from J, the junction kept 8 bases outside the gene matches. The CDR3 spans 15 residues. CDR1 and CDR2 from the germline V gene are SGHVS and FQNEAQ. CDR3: CASSLTGTGAGELFF. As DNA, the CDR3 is TGTGCCAGCAGCCTTACAGGGACAGGCGCCGGGGAGCTGTTTTTT.

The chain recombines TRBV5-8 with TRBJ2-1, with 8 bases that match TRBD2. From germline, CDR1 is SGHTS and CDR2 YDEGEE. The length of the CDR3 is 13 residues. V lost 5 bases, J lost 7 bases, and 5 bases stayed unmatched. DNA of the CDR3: TGTGCCAGCAGAGCGGGAGCGGGGAATGAGCAGTTCTTC. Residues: CASRAGAGNEQFF.